These 14 T cell receptor beta chains were all obtained from the same sample, sequenced in a study of vaccination effects on CD4 cells after COVID-19. Using immunoSEQ multiplex PCR, the repertoire was profiled, and TCRdb retains in-frame clones only, with some absent. The sample has around 71,000 clones, around three quarters seen once. Their target antigens are unknown. ViraFEST expansion of antigen-specific CD4+ T cells with viral peptide pools preceded sequencing. Scientists isolated CD4+ T cells after an approximately ten-day culture period ended. Recipients of the vaccine had no prior SARS-CoV-2 infection and negative nucleocapsid antibodies. The material was CD4+ T cells from PBMCs cultured with HCoV-OC43 spike peptides, obtained before COVID-19 vaccination. The subset was: HCoV-OC43 spike overlapping peptide pool stimulation. These receptors all come from a human donor who received a COVID-19 vaccine.

This chain connects TRBV6-2 or TRBV6-3 to TRBJ2-2; D tentatively reads TRBD1 or TRBD2 (6 bases each). Germline CDR1 MNHEY, CDR2 SVGEGT. CDR3 size: 14 residues. The V end lost 2 bases, the J end lost 3 bases, and 7 bases lay between the germline ends. CDR3 region: CASSYRGDTGELFF. CDR3 bases: TGTGCCAGCAGTTACAGGGGGGACACCGGGGAGCTGTTTTTT.

V gene TRBV15 combines with J gene TRBJ2-7; no reliable D call. V lost 1 base to trimming and J lost 2 bases, with 9 bases between them. Germline V gene sequence: CDR1 LNHNV, CDR2 YYDKDF (reference sequence). The CDR3 extends over 14 amino acids. The DNA of the CDR3 is TGTGCCACCAGCAGAGTGATCGGAACCTACGAGCAGTACGTC. It specifies CATSRVIGTYEQYV.

The gene calls are TRBV11-2 and TRBJ2-1, with D unresolved. From germline, CDR1 is SGHAT and CDR2 FQNNGV. The CDR3 is 11 residues long. The V end was cut by 5 bases, the J end by 8 bases, with 7 bases between. In DNA form, the CDR3 reads TGTGCCAGCAGCCCCTCGGATGAGCAGTTCTTC. This gives the protein CASSPSDEQFF.

This chain links TRBV9 with TRBJ2-1, with D perhaps matching TRBD2 (7 bases). CDR1 and CDR2 (germline): SGDLS, YYNGEE. Trimming stripped 0 bases from V and 8 bases from J, with 15 bases between. The CDR3 spans 15 residues. CDR3 in amino acids: CASSVVLGGGDEQFF. The DNA of the CDR3 is TGTGCCAGCAGCGTAGTTTTGGGGGGGGGCGATGAGCAGTTCTTC.

In this sample, this clone turned up once. The V call is TRBV6-5, the J call TRBJ2-3; D gene unclear. Germline V gives CDR1 MNHEY, CDR2 SVGAGI. The CDR3 totals 13 residues. V was trimmed by 10 bases and J by 0 bases, leaving 11 bases between them. The CDR3 nucleotides are TGTGCCACCACTTTTAGCAGCACAGATACGCAGTATTTT. Its protein is CATTFSSTDTQYF.

The chain links TRBV5-8 to TRBJ2-5; D tentatively fits TRBD1 or TRBD2 (5 bases each). CDR1 and CDR2 (germline): SGHTS, YDEGEE. The ends were cut back, 3 bases at V and 5 bases at J, with 17 bases in the middle. This CDR3 comprises 15 residues. The CDR3 nucleotides are TGTGCCAGCAGCTCCGGGACCGGGATGTTGGAGACCCAGTACTTC. Translating it yields CASSSGTGMLETQYF.

V usage is TRBV11-3 and J usage is TRBJ2-3, with D unresolved. This CDR3 has 12 residues. Germline V gene sequence: CDR1 SGHNT, CDR2 YENEEA. Trimming removed 5 bases from V and 5 bases from J, with 8 bases in between. The CDR3 reads CASSLTEDTQYF. As DNA, the CDR3 is TGTGCCAGCAGCCTAACCGAAGATACGCAGTATTTT.

The CDR3 loop is CASSSRTGEETQYF. As DNA, the CDR3 is TGTGCCAGCAGCTCCCGGACAGGGGAAGAGACCCAGTACTTC. V and J are TRBV7-9 and TRBJ2-5; TRBD1 aligns across 9 bases. Germline V gene lookup returns CDR1 SEHNR and CDR2 FQNEAQ (reference sequence). The CDR3 totals 14 residues. The V and J ends lost 4 bases and 3 bases, in that order; junction bases with no gene match: 3.

This chain links TRBV7-2 with TRBJ2-6; 8 bases are shared with TRBD1. CDR1 SGHTA and CDR2 FQGNSA come from the germline V gene. V lost 7 bases and J lost 0; bases outside the gene matches: 11. The CDR3 totals 18 residues. The chain's CDR3 is CASTKQTGAFSGANVLTF. DNA of the CDR3: TGTGCCAGCACTAAACAGACAGGGGCGTTCTCTGGGGCCAACGTCCTGACTTTC.

The chain has TRBV6-5 and TRBJ2-5; TRBD1 matches at 7 bases. The V and J ends lost 6 bases and 4 bases, in that order; junction bases with no gene match: 8. The germline gives CDR1 MNHEY, CDR2 SVGAGI. CDR3 length: 14 residues. CDR3 bases: TGTGCCAGCAGCTGGACAGCAGGGGGAGAGACCCAGTACTTC. Protein: CASSWTAGGETQYF.

The V and J genes are TRBV4-1 and TRBJ1-2, with TRBD1 as a possible D gene (5 bases). This CDR3 contains 15 residues. V gave up 0 bases and J gave up 4 bases, with 12 bases separating them. CDR1 is MGHRA and CDR2 is YSYEKL in the germline V gene. The CDR3 DNA is TGCGCCAGCAGCCAAGACTTCAGGGCCGCCTATGGCTACACCTTC. Amino acids: CASSQDFRAAYGYTF.

The V gene is TRBV19, the J gene TRBJ2-5; D perhaps matches TRBD1 (6 bases). Germline CDR1 is LNHDA and CDR2 is SQIVND (reference sequence). Trimming removed 5 bases from V and 2 bases from J, with 15 bases in between. The CDR3 has 15 amino acids. CDR3 region: CASSSWTDEQETQYF. In nucleotides, the CDR3 is TGTGCCAGTAGTTCGTGGACAGACGAGCAAGAGACCCAGTACTTC. Combining the CDR3 with reference TRBV19 and TRBJ2-5 gives the whole variable domain DGGITQSPKYLFRKEGQNVTLSCEQNLNHDAMYWYRQDPGQGLRLIYYSQIVNDFQKGDIAEGYSVSREKKESFPLTVTSAQKNPTAFYLCASSSWTDEQETQYFGPGTRLLVL.

This chain connects TRBV6-5 to TRBJ1-5; 7 positions match TRBD1. Germline CDR1 and CDR2: MNHEY and SVGAGI. The CDR3 has 16 residues. Losses at the gene ends were 0 bases for V and 1 base for J; bases not matched to a gene: 3. DNA for the CDR3: TGTGCCAGCAGTTACTCGCGGGACAGCAGCAATCAGCCCCAGCATTTT. It encodes CASSYSRDSSNQPQHF.

The chain links TRBV24-1 to TRBJ2-3; TRBD1 matches 11 bases. The CDR3 length is 16 residues. After removal of 5 bases from V and 0 bases from J, the junction contained 3 bases not matched to a gene. Germline V gene sequence: CDR1 KGHDR, CDR2 SFDVKD. The CDR3 DNA reads TGTGCCACCAGTGGGACAGGGGGCCCCAGCACAGATACGCAGTATTTT. Protein sequence: CATSGTGGPSTDTQYF.